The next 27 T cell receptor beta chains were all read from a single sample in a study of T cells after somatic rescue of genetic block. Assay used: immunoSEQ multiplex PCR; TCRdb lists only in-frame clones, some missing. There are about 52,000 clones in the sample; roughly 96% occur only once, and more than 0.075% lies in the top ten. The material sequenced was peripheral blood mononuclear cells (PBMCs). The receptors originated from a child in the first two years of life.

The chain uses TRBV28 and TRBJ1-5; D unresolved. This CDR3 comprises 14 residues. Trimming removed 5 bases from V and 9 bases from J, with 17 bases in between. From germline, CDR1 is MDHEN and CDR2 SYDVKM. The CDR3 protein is CASSPRTAVWPQHF. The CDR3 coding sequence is TGTGCCAGCAGTCCCCGGACCGCAGTGTGGCCCCAGCATTTT.

The CDR3 nucleotides read TGTGCCAGCAGCCCTCTCTCGGTAGCGGGAGGAAGGGCCTACGAGCAGTACTTC. Protein sequence: CASSPLSVAGGRAYEQYF. The chain couples TRBV9 to TRBJ2-7, with 10 positions matching TRBD2. Germline V gene sequence: CDR1 SGDLS, CDR2 YYNGEE. This CDR3 contains 18 residues. V lost 4 bases and J lost 2; bases outside the gene matches: 15.

The CDR3 DNA follows: TGCGCCAGCAGCAGGACAGGGTATGGCTACACCTTC. This codes for CASSRTGYGYTF. This chain uses TRBV5-1 with TRBJ1-2, with 8 bases lining up with TRBD1. The CDR3 is 12 amino acids. Trimming took 4 bases from V and 5 from J; bases not matched to a gene: 1. The V gene's germline CDR1 is SGHRS and CDR2 YFSETQ.

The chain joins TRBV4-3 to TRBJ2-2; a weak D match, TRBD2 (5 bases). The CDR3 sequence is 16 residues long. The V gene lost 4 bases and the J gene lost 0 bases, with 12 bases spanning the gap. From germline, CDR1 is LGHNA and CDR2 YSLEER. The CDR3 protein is CASSRDGLANTGELFF. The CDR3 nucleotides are TGCGCCAGCAGCCGCGACGGACTTGCGAACACCGGGGAGCTGTTTTTT.

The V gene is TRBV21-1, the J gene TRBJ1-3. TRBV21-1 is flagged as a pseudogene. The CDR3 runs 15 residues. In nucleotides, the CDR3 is TGTGCCAGCAGCAAGGGTAGGGAAGCTGGAAACACCATATATTTT. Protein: CASSKGREAGNTIYF.

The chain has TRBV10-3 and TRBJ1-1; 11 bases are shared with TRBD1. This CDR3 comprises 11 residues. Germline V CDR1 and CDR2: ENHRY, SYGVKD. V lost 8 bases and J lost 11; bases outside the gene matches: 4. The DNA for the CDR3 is TGTGCCATCGGACAGGGGGCAGGGGCTTTCTTT. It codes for CAIGQGAGAFF.

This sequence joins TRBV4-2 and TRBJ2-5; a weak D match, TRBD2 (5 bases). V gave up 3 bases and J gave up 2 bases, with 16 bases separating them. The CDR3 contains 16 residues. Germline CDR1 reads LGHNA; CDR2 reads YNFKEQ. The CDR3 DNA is TGTGCCAGCAGCCAGCGATCTAGCAGCACTCAAGAGACCCAGTACTTC. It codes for CASSQRSSSTQETQYF.

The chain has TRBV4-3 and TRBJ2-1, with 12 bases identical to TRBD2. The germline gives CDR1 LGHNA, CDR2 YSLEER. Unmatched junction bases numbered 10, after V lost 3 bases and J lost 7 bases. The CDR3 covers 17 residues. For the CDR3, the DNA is TGCGCCAGCAGCCAGGTGGCTAGCGGGAGGGGCGGGAATGAGCAGTTCTTC. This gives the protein CASSQVASGRGGNEQFF.

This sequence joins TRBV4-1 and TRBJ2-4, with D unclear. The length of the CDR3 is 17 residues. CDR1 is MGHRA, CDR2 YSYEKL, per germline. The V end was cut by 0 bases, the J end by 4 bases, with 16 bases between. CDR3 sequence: CASSQDPYSWEKNIQYF. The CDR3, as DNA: TGCGCCAGCAGCCAAGATCCTTACAGTTGGGAAAAAAACATTCAGTACTTC.

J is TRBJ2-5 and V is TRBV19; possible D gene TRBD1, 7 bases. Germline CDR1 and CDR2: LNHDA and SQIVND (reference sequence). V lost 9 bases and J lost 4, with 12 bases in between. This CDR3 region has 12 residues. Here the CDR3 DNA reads TGTGCCAGCAGGGGGGCTCCAGAGACCCAGTACTTC. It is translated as CASRGAPETQYF.

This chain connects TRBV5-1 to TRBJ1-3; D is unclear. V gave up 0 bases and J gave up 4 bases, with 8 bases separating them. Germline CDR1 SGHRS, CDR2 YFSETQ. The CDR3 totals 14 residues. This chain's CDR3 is CASSLAGRGNTIYF. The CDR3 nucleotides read TGCGCCAGCAGCTTGGCCGGGAGGGGAAACACCATATATTTT. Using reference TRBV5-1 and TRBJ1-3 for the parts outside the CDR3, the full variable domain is KAGVTQTPRYLIKTRGQQVTLSCSPISGHRSVSWYQQTPGQGLQFLFEYFSETQRNKGNFPGRFSGRQFSNSRSEMNVSTLELGDSALYLCASSLAGRGNTIYFGEGSWLTVV.

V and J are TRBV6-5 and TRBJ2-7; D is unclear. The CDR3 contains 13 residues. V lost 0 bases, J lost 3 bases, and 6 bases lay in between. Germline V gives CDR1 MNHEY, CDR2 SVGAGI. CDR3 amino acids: CASSYSPRYEQYF. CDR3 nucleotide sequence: TGTGCCAGCAGTTACTCCCCCCGCTACGAGCAGTACTTC.

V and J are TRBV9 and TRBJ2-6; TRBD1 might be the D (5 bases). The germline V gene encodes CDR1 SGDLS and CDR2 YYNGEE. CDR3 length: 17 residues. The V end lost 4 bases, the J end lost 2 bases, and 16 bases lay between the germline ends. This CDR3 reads CASSPWQGKTGANVLTF. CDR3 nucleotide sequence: TGTGCCAGCAGCCCTTGGCAGGGTAAGACTGGGGCCAACGTCCTGACTTTC.

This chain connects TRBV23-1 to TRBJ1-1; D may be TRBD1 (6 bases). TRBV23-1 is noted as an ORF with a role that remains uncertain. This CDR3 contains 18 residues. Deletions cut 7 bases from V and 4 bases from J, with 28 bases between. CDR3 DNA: TGCGCCAGCATTAAAGAGGCGGGGGCATGGGGGATTGGCACTGAAGCTTTCTTT. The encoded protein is CASIKEAGAWGIGTEAFF.

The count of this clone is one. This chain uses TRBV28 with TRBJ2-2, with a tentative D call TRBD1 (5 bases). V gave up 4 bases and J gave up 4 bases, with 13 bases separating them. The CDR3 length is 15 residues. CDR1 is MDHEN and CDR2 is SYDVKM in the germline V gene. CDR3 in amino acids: CASSYPGSSTGELFF. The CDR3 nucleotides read TGTGCCAGCAGTTACCCAGGGTCCAGCACCGGGGAGCTGTTTTTT.

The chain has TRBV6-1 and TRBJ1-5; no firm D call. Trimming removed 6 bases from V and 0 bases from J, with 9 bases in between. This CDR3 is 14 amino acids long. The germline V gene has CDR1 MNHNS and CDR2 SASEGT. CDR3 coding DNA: TGTGCCAGCAGGCAGACCAATAGCAATCAGCCCCAGCATTTT. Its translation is CASRQTNSNQPQHF.

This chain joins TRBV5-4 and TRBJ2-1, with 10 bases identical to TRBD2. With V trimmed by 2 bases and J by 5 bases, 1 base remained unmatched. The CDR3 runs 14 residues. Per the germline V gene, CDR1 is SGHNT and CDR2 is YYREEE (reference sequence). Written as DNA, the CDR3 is TGTGCCAGCAGCTTAACTAGCGGGAACAATGAGCAGTTCTTC. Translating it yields CASSLTSGNNEQFF.

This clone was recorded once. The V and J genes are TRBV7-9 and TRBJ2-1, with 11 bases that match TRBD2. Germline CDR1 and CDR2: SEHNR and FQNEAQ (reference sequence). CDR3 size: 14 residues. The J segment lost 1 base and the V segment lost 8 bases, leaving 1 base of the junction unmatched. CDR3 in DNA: TGTGCCAGCGGGACTAGCGGTTCCTACAATGAGCAGTTCTTC. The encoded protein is CASGTSGSYNEQFF.

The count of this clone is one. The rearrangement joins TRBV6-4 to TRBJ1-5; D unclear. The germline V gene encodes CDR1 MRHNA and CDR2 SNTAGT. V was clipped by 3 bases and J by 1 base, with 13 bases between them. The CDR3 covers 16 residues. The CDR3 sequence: CASSEVSRRSNQPQHF. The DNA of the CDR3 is TGTGCCAGCAGTGAGGTTTCGAGAAGGAGCAATCAGCCCCAGCATTTT.

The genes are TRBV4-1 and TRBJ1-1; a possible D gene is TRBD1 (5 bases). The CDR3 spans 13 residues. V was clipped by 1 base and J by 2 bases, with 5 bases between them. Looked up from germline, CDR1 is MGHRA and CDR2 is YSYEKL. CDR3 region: CASSQGTNTEAFF. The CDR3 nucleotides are TGCGCCAGCAGCCAAGGGACAAACACTGAAGCTTTCTTT.

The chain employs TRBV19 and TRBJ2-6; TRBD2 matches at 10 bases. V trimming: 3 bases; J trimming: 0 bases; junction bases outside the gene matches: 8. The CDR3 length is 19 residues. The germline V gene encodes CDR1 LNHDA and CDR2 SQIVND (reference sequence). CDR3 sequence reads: CASSMRLAGAVSGANVLTF. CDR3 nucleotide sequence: TGTGCCAGTAGTATGAGACTAGCGGGTGCCGTCTCTGGGGCCAACGTCCTGACTTTC. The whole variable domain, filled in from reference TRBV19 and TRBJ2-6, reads DGGITQSPKYLFRKEGQNVTLSCEQNLNHDAMYWYRQDPGQGLRLIYYSQIVNDFQKGDIAEGYSVSREKKESFPLTVTSAQKNPTAFYLCASSMRLAGAVSGANVLTFGAGSRLTVL.

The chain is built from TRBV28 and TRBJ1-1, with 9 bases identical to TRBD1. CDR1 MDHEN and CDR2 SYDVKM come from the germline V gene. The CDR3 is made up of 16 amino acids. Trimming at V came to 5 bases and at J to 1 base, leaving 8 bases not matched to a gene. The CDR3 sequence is CASSLRPGQGNTEAFF. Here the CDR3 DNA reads TGTGCCAGCAGTCTCCGTCCGGGACAGGGGAACACTGAAGCTTTCTTT.

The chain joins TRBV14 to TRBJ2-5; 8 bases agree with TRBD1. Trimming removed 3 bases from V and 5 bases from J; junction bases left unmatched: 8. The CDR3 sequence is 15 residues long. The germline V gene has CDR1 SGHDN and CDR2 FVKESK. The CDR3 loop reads CASSQRGRGQETQYF. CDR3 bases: TGTGCCAGCAGCCAGAGGGGCAGGGGGCAGGAGACCCAGTACTTC.

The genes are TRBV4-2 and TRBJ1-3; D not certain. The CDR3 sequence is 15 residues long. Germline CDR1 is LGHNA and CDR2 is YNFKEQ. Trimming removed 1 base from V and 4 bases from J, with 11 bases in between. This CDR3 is CASSQVGGPGNTIYF. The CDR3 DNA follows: TGTGCCAGCAGCCAAGTAGGCGGGCCCGGAAACACCATATATTTT.

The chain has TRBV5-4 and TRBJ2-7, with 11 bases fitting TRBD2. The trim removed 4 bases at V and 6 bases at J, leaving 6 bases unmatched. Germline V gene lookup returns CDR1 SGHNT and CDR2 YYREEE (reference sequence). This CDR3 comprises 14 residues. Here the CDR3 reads CASSRTGTSGEQYF. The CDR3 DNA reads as TGTGCCAGCAGCAGGACCGGGACTAGCGGCGAGCAGTACTTC.

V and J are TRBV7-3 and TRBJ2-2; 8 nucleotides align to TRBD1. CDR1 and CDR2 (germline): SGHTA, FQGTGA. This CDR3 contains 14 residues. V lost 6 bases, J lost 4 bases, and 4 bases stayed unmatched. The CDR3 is CASRPGTGTGELFF. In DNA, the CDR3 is TGTGCCAGCAGGCCCGGGACAGGCACCGGGGAGCTGTTTTTT.

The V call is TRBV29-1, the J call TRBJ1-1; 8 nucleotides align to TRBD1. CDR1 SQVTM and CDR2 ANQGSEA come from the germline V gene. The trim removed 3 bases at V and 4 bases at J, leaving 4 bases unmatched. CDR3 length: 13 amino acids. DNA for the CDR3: TGCAGCGTTGAGGTTACAGGGGGCACTGAAGCTTTCTTT. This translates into CSVEVTGGTEAFF.